Listed below are T cell receptor beta chains from one sample, sequenced in a study of shared clonotypes between healthy human individuals. The data were produced by immunoSEQ multiplex PCR, yet TCRdb's version contains in-frame clones alone and is incomplete. The table has 2.3 million or so clones, 85% to 95% seen once; the top ten hold 0.3% to 0.4%. Sequencing was done on a sample of naive CD4+ T cells from PBMCs. These TCRs come from a man between 18 and 35 years old in good health. Some clones in this sample may be carry-over from other donors' samples. CDR3s include the opening cysteine and the closing phenylalanine or tryptophan. A D gene is named only where the DNA matches it firmly. Clone size appears in some rows only: once, few, many, or a class for an expanded clone.

d_gene	len	abundance	v_gene	j_gene	CDR3nt	CDR3aa
-	13	few	TRBV29-1	TRBJ1-1	TGCAGCGTTGAACAGGGTGGGGACACTGAAGCTTTCTTT	CSVEQGGDTEAFF
-	15	-	TRBV7-2	TRBJ2-1	TGTGCCAGCAGCTTAATGCAGGGGTCCTACAATGAGCAGTTCTTC	CASSLMQGSYNEQFF
-	12	-	TRBV27	TRBJ1-2	TGTGCCAGCAGTTTTTCAGGGTTTGGCTACACCTTC	CASSFSGFGYTF
TRBD2	15	-	TRBV27	TRBJ2-7	TGTGCCAGCACTACGACTGGACTAGCGGGAGGCGAGCAGTACTTC	CASTTTGLAGGEQYF
TRBD2	12	-	TRBV15	TRBJ2-1	TGTGCCACCAGCTCGGGCGGCGGGAGACAGTTCTTC	CATSSGGGRQFF
-	15	-	TRBV6-5	TRBJ1-1	TGTGCCAGCAGTTACTCAGGGACACCTCAAGGGAAGGCTTTCTTT	CASSYSGTPQGKAFF
-	15	-	TRBV18	TRBJ2-1	TGTGCCAGCTCACCACCTGGACAGTCCTGGAATGAGCAGTTCTTC	CASSPPGQSWNEQFF
-	13	-	TRBV19	TRBJ1-2	TGTGCCAGTAGTCACCCAATCTACTATGGCTACACCTTC	CASSHPIYYGYTF
-	18	few	TRBV11-2	TRBJ2-2	TGTGCCAGCAGCCCCTCGCTCGGGCTGGCCAGTTACACCGGGGAGCTGTTTTTT	CASSPSLGLASYTGELFF
-	16	-	TRBV5-1	TRBJ1-4	TGCGCCAGCAGCTTGGGTCAGGGTCTTACTAATGAAAAACTGTTTTTT	CASSLGQGLTNEKLFF
TRBD1	14	once	TRBV2	TRBJ2-5	TGTGCCAGCACCAAGGGGACAGGGCGTGAGACCCAGTACTTC	CASTKGTGRETQYF
TRBD2	17	-	TRBV5-1	TRBJ2-3	TGCGCCAGCAGCTTGGAATCGCCTAGCGGGTTGGCAGATACGCAGTATTTT	CASSLESPSGLADTQYF
-	16	-	TRBV5-6	TRBJ2-5	TGTGCCAGCAGCTTGCCGGGACTGTCGTTAGGAGAGACCCAGTACTTC	CASSLPGLSLGETQYF
TRBD2	16	once	TRBV5-1	TRBJ2-1	TGCGCCAGCAGCCCCTTAGCGGGAGTGGGGTACAATGAGCAGTTCTTC	CASSPLAGVGYNEQFF
TRBD2	19	-	TRBV30	TRBJ2-7	TGTGCCTGGAGCGGAGCCGGGACTAGCGGGATTCTAAATACCTACGAGCAGTACTTC	CAWSGAGTSGILNTYEQYF
-	14	-	TRBV2	TRBJ1-5	TGTGCCAGCAGTGACAGGGATCGCAATCAGCCCCAGCATTTT	CASSDRDRNQPQHF
TRBD1	14	-	TRBV4-1	TRBJ2-7	TGCGCCAGCAGCGCCCGGGACAGGGCCTACGAGCAGTACTTC	CASSARDRAYEQYF
TRBD1	13	-	TRBV2	TRBJ2-7	TGTGCCAGCACTGGGACAGGGGGCGACGAGCAGTACTTC	CASTGTGGDEQYF
-	14	-	TRBV27	TRBJ2-3	TGTGCCAGCAGCCCGACAGACACCACAGATACGCAGTATTTT	CASSPTDTTDTQYF
-	11	few	TRBV6-6	TRBJ1-5	TGTGCCAGCAGGGAAAATCAGCCCCAGCATTTT	CASRENQPQHF
-	14	-	TRBV11-3	TRBJ2-7	TGTGCCAGCAGCTTAGACGCGGGGACCTACGAGCAGTACTTC	CASSLDAGTYEQYF
-	15	once	TRBV27	TRBJ2-7	TGTGCCAGCAGTTCCCGAAACCGGGCTCCCTACGAGCAGTACTTC	CASSSRNRAPYEQYF
TRBD2	16	once	TRBV7-6	TRBJ2-7	TGTGCCAGCAGCTTCGGACTAGCGGAGGCCGAGTACGAGCAGTACTTC	CASSFGLAEAEYEQYF
-	16	-	TRBV21-1	TRBJ2-1	TGTGCCAGCAGCAAAAGGGCTAGCGGGAAAGTGGGTGAGCAGTTCTTC	CASSKRASGKVGEQFF
TRBD2	18	-	TRBV7-2	TRBJ2-3	TGTGCCAGCAGCACAGGCCCCCCTAGCGGGAGAGAGACAGATACGCAGTATTTT	CASSTGPPSGRETDTQYF
-	15	-	TRBV7-3	TRBJ1-4	TGTGCCAGCAGCGAACAGGGCCCCGTTAATCCAAAACTGTTTTTT	CASSEQGPVNPKLFF
-	14	-	TRBV5-4	TRBJ1-1	TGTGCCAGCAGCTCACCTACCGGTGACTCTGAAGCTTTCTTT	CASSSPTGDSEAFF
TRBD2	15	-	TRBV11-3	TRBJ2-1	TGTGCCAGCAGCTCCCGGACTAGCGGGAACAATGAGCAGTTCTTC	CASSSRTSGNNEQFF
TRBD2	15	-	TRBV4-2	TRBJ2-4	TGTGCCAGCAGCCCTGGGGAGGGTGCCAAAAACATTCAGTACTTC	CASSPGEGAKNIQYF
-	16	once	TRBV5-1	TRBJ2-2	TGCGCCAGCAGCCGTATATCGGCGGGTGCCACCGGGGAGCTGTTTTTT	CASSRISAGATGELFF
-	13	-	TRBV2	TRBJ1-1	TGTGCCAGCAGTGAAGGACAGTGGGCTGAAGCTTTCTTT	CASSEGQWAEAFF
-	14	-	TRBV5-1	TRBJ1-6	TGCGCCAGCAGCCTCGGACAGATTAATTCACCCCTCCACTTT	CASSLGQINSPLHF
TRBD1	15	-	TRBV28	TRBJ2-7	TGTGCCAGCAGTCTCCTCCCGGGACAGGTTTACGAGCAGTACTTC	CASSLLPGQVYEQYF
TRBD1	15	-	TRBV28	TRBJ2-3	TGTGCCAGCAGTCCCCAGGGACAGGGCGCAGATACGCAGTATTTT	CASSPQGQGADTQYF
-	13	-	TRBV27	TRBJ1-1	TGTGCCAGCAGTTTACTCGGGGGAACTGAAGCTTTCTTT	CASSLLGGTEAFF
TRBD1	14	-	TRBV28	TRBJ1-4	TGTGCCAGCACCTCCGGGACAGGGAAAGAAAAACTGTTTTTT	CASTSGTGKEKLFF
-	15	-	TRBV5-1	TRBJ1-5	TGCGCCAGCAGCTTGGGTGAGGCGGACAATCAGCCCCAGCATTTT	CASSLGEADNQPQHF
TRBD2	15	-	TRBV18	TRBJ2-3	TGTGCCAGCTCAGTAGCGGGAGGGGACACAGATACGCAGTATTTT	CASSVAGGDTDTQYF
TRBD2	15	-	TRBV9	TRBJ2-3	TGTGCCAGCAGCGTAGGACTAGCTGAAACAGATACGCAGTATTTT	CASSVGLAETDTQYF
-	14	-	TRBV6-5	TRBJ2-7	TGTGCCAGCAGTCGGGATTCTAGGGCCTACGAGCAGTACTTC	CASSRDSRAYEQYF
TRBD2	17	-	TRBV5-1	TRBJ2-7	TGCGCCAGCAGCAACCGACTAGCGGGAACTCTACCCTACGAGCAGTACTTC	CASSNRLAGTLPYEQYF